One and the same sample provided the 21 T cell receptor beta chains below, sequenced in a study of T cells in Graves' hyperthyroidism and ophthalmopathy. Amplified regions were TCR beta CDR3 sequences from RNA transcripts. The TCR CDR3 was amplified in a first-round RT-PCR using the HTBI primer set. TCRdb re-derived calls from the multiplex PCR reads in MiXCR, one entry per CDR3 protein. In the table there are under 250,000 distinct CDR3 sequences, about 15% of which are singletons. Input material: blood. The source is a man in his fifties with Graves' hyperthyroidism.

The chain recombines TRBV27 with TRBJ1-5; no clear D gene. Deletions cut 0 bases from V and 0 bases from J, with 6 bases between. CDR3 length equals 15 residues. The germline V gene encodes CDR1 MNHEY and CDR2 SMNVEV (reference sequence). The CDR3 nucleotides read TGTGCCAGCAGTTTATCGGGGAATAGCAATCAGCCCCAGCATTTT. Residues: CASSLSGNSNQPQHF.

This clonotype was seen at least ten times. The chain joins TRBV29-1 to TRBJ2-3; D is unclear. Germline V gene sequence: CDR1 SQVTM, CDR2 ANQGSEA. V lost 0 bases and J lost 5, with 3 bases in between. The CDR3 sequence is 11 residues long. Written as DNA, the CDR3 is TGCAGCGTTGAAGATCTAGATACGCAGTATTTT. Its protein is CSVEDLDTQYF.

This clonotype occurred many times. The chain is built from TRBV5-1 and TRBJ2-2, with TRBD2 as a possible D gene (5 bases). With 4 bases removed from V and 4 bases from J, the gap between germline ends came to 11 bases. Germline values: CDR1 SGHRS, CDR2 YFSETQ. CDR3 length: 14 residues. CDR3 region: CASSEGRVTGELFF. In DNA, the CDR3 is TGCGCCAGCAGCGAGGGTCGGGTCACCGGGGAGCTGTTTTTT.

This clonotype was found a few times. V usage is TRBV11-2 and J usage is TRBJ2-1; 8 positions agree with TRBD2. Germline loops: CDR1 SGHAT, CDR2 FQNNGV. CDR3 size: 17 residues. The V gene end was trimmed by 1 base and the J gene end by 7 bases; junction bases not matched to a gene: 12. CDR3 sequence: CASSLVVLAGYRNEQFF. The DNA for the CDR3 is TGTGCCAGCAGCTTAGTTGTCCTAGCGGGCTATAGGAATGAGCAGTTCTTC.

This clonotype was found a few times. This chain uses TRBV10-3 with TRBJ2-1, with D perhaps matching TRBD2 (5 bases). The CDR3 totals 14 residues. CDR1 is ENHRY and CDR2 is SYGVKD in the germline V gene. The V end was cut by 5 bases, the J end by 3 bases, with 11 bases between. CDR3 loop: CAISSDWDYNEQFF. CDR3 DNA: TGTGCCATCAGTTCGGACTGGGACTACAATGAGCAGTTCTTC.

V usage is TRBV10-2 and J usage is TRBJ2-5, with D unresolved. V lost 5 bases and J 6 bases, leaving 10 bases between the germline ends. CDR3 length: 12 residues. The V gene's germline CDR1 is WSHSY and CDR2 SAAADI. The CDR3 nucleotides read TGCGCCAGCAGTCCTACCGGGCAGACCCAGTACTTC. As protein: CASSPTGQTQYF.

This clonotype was seen ten or more times. The chain uses TRBV2 and TRBJ1-5; maybe TRBD1 (6 bases). The germline V gene has CDR1 SNHLY and CDR2 FYNNEI. The CDR3 sequence is 14 residues long. The V end was cut by 10 bases, the J end by 0 bases, with 13 bases between. CDR3 in DNA: TGTGCCATTCGTGAAGGGGGTAGCAATCAGCCCCAGCATTTT. Residues: CAIREGGSNQPQHF. The complete variable domain, with remaining parts taken from reference TRBV2 and TRBJ1-5, reads EPEVTQTPSHQVTQMGQEVILRCVPISNHLYFYWYRQILGQKVEFLVSFYNNEISEKSEIFDDQFSVERPDGSNFTLKIRSTKLEDSAMYFCAIREGGSNQPQHFGDGTRLSIL.

This clonotype was counted at least ten times. The rearrangement links TRBV11-2 to TRBJ2-7, with D unresolved. Germline V gives CDR1 SGHAT, CDR2 FQNNGV. V was shortened by 6 bases and J by 4 bases, with 13 bases between the two germline ends. The CDR3 has 13 amino acids. CDR3 protein: CASRLVATYEQYF. The CDR3 nucleotides are TGTGCCAGCAGACTTGTGGCAACATACGAGCAGTACTTC.

In its sample, this clonotype was seen a few times. This chain uses TRBV29-1 with TRBJ1-2; 10 bases are shared with TRBD1. V shed 6 bases, J shed 6 bases, and the junction held 4 bases outside the gene matches. From germline, CDR1 is SQVTM and CDR2 ANQGSEA. The CDR3 sequence is 12 residues long. CDR3 sequence: CSVTGTGDGYTF. The CDR3 DNA sequence: TGCAGCGTCACCGGGACAGGGGATGGCTACACCTTC.

This clonotype has a count of ten or more. The J gene is TRBJ1-4, the V gene TRBV3-1, with D uncertain. Germline V gene data show CDR1 as LGHDT and CDR2 as YNNKEL (reference sequence). This CDR3 has 14 residues. Trimming left V 5 bases short and J 8 bases short, with 15 bases between. The DNA of the CDR3 is TGTGCCAGCAGCACGGAACCCAGGAACGAAAAACTGTTTTTT. The encoded protein is CASSTEPRNEKLFF. The complete variable domain, with remaining parts taken from reference TRBV3-1 and TRBJ1-4, reads DTAVSQTPKYLVTQMGNDKSIKCEQNLGHDTMYWYKQDSKKFLKIMFSYNNKELIINETVPNRFSPKSPDKAHLNLHINSLELGDSAVYFCASSTEPRNEKLFFGSGTQLSVL.

This chain joins TRBV2 and TRBJ2-1; D might be TRBD1 (6 bases). Looked up from germline, CDR1 is SNHLY and CDR2 is FYNNEI. The V end lost 10 bases, the J end lost 10 bases, and 14 bases lay between the germline ends. This CDR3 is built from 11 residues. Written as DNA, the CDR3 is TGTGCCACCACTGGACAGAAAGAGCAGTTCTTC. Translating gives CATTGQKEQFF.

The chain combines TRBV20-1 with TRBJ2-5; 11 bases line up with TRBD2. Germline V gene data show CDR1 as DFQATT and CDR2 as SNEGSKA (reference sequence). V lost 0 bases and J lost 2; bases outside the gene matches: 2. This CDR3 comprises 15 residues. The CDR3 coding sequence is TGCAGTGCTAGAGATCGACTAGCGGGGCAAGAGACCCAGTACTTC. It translates to CSARDRLAGQETQYF.

This clonotype was observed many times. The CDR3 region has the DNA TGTGCCAGCAGCGCTGGACAGGGGGCGACAGATACGCAGTATTTT. Encoded protein: CASSAGQGATDTQYF. This chain links TRBV5-5 with TRBJ2-3; 11 bases agree with TRBD1. Unmatched junction bases numbered 4, after V lost 4 bases and J lost 3 bases. The CDR3 runs to 15 residues. Germline V CDR1 and CDR2: SGHKS, YYEKEE (reference sequence).

This clonotype was observed many times. The chain recombines TRBV28 with TRBJ1-1; D is uncertain. CDR1 and CDR2 (germline): MDHEN, SYDVKM. Deletions cut 7 bases from V and 6 bases from J, with 12 bases between. CDR3 length: 12 amino acids. CDR3 protein: CASTEGRAEAFF. In DNA, the CDR3 is TGTGCCAGCACAGAAGGGAGGGCTGAAGCTTTCTTT.

This clonotype was picked up a small number of times. The CDR3 here is CASSQVRGRGPFEAFF. DNA of the CDR3: TGTGCCAGCAGCCAAGTTCGGGGCAGGGGCCCCTTTGAAGCTTTCTTT. The chain recombines TRBV14 with TRBJ1-1; perhaps TRBD1 as D (6 bases). Germline V gives CDR1 SGHDN, CDR2 FVKESK. V lost 1 base and J lost 7, with 19 bases in between. The CDR3 length is 16 residues.

This clonotype has a handful of counts. The gene calls are TRBV20-1 and TRBJ1-2; D is perhaps TRBD1 (5 bases). CDR1 and CDR2 (germline): DFQATT, SNEGSKA (reference sequence). The CDR3 contains 13 residues. V dropped 7 bases and J dropped 6 bases, with 18 bases sitting between them. The CDR3 reads CSGWGGLLNGYTF. CDR3 sequence (DNA): TGCAGTGGCTGGGGGGGGTTACTTAATGGCTACACCTTC.

In regard to this clonotype: The junction departs from the called germline gene at one end, perhaps through a read error. The V call is TRBV9, the J call TRBJ2-3; the match to TRBD2 covers 11 bases. Germline CDR1 reads SGDLS; CDR2 reads YYNGEE. There are 17 residues in the CDR3. The CDR3 DNA follows: TGTGCCAGCAGCGCAGAAACTAGCGGGAGCGGCGCAGATACGCGGTATTTT. Translation: CASSAETSGSGADTRYF.

This clonotype was observed at least ten times. The chain joins TRBV2 to TRBJ1-1; TRBD1 aligns across 9 bases. The germline V gene encodes CDR1 SNHLY and CDR2 FYNNEI. The CDR3 is made up of 14 amino acids. The V segment lost 5 bases and the J segment 11 bases; nucleotides outside the gene matches: 12. CDR3 DNA sequence: TGTGCCAGCAGTCTCCCCGGACAGGGGAGGTGGGCTTTCTTT. It encodes CASSLPGQGRWAFF.

This clonotype was recorded at least ten times. J is TRBJ2-2 and V is TRBV28; D possibly corresponds to TRBD1 (5 bases). From germline, CDR1 is MDHEN and CDR2 SYDVKM. The CDR3 has 16 amino acids. With 6 bases removed from V and 0 bases from J, the gap between germline ends came to 14 bases. In nucleotides, the CDR3 is TGTGCCAGCAGCTTGCAGGGCGGTGCGAACACCGGGGAGCTGTTTTTT. Translation: CASSLQGGANTGELFF.

This clonotype showed up many times. The chain carries TRBV12-3 or TRBV12-4 and TRBJ2-3, with D possibly matching TRBD1 (5 bases). There are 16 residues in the CDR3. Trimming took off 2 bases at V and 4 bases at J, with 16 bases between the two ends. The CDR3 nucleotides read TGTGCCAGCAGTTTATCTGGGGCCACGCGCGCAGATACGCAGTATTTT. This translates into CASSLSGATRADTQYF.

Ten or more counts support this clonotype. The chain combines TRBV7-8 with TRBJ2-2; D is perhaps TRBD1 (6 bases). The CDR3 contains 14 residues. CDR1 SGHVS and CDR2 FQNEAQ come from the germline V gene. V was shortened by 1 base and J by 8 bases, with 11 bases between the two germline ends. This chain's CDR3 is CASSLDLRGGELFF. CDR3 nucleotide sequence: TGTGCCAGCAGCTTAGATCTCAGGGGAGGGGAGCTGTTTTTT.